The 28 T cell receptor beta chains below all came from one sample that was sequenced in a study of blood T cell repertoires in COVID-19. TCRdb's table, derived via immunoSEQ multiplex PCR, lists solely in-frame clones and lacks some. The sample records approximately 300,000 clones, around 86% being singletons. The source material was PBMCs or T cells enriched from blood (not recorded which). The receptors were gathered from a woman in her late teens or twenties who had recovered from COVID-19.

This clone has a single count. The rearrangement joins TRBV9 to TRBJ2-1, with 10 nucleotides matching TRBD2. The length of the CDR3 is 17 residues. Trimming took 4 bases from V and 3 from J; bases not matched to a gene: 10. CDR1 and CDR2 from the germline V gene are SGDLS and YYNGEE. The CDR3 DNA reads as TGTGCCAGCAGCCCCGTTGGAGCGGGGGGGTTCTACAATGAGCAGTTCTTC. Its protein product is CASSPVGAGGFYNEQFF.

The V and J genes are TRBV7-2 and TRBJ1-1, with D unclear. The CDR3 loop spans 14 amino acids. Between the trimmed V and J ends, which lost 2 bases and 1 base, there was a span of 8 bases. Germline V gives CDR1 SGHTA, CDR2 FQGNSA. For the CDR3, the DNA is TGTGCCAGCAGCTTATTCGCAGAGAACACTGAAGCTTTCTTT. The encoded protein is CASSLFAENTEAFF.

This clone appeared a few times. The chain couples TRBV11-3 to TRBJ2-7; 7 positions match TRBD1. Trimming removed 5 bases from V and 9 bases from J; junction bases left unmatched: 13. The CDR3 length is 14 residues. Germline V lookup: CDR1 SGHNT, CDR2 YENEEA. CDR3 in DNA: TGTGCCAGCAGCAGCGGACAGGAGAGAGGGGTGCAGTACTTC. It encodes CASSSGQERGVQYF. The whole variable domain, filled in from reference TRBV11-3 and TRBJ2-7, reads EAGVVQSPRYKIIEKKQPVAFWCNPISGHNTLYWYLQNLGQGPELLIRYENEEAVDDSQLPKDRFSAERLKGVDSTLKIQPAELGDSAVYLCASSSGQERGVQYFGPGTRLTVT.

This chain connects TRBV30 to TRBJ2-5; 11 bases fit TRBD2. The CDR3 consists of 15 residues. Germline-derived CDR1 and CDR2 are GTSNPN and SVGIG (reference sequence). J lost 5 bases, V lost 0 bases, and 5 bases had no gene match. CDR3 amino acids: CAWSVVLAGVETQYF. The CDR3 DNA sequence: TGTGCCTGGAGTGTGGTACTAGCGGGAGTGGAGACCCAGTACTTC.

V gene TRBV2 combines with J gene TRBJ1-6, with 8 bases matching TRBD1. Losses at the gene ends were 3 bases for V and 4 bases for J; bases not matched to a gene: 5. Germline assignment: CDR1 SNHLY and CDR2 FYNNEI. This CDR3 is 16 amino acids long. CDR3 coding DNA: TGTGCCAGCAGTGAGTCAGGGGGCGGTTATAATTCACCCCTCCACTTT. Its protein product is CASSESGGGYNSPLHF.

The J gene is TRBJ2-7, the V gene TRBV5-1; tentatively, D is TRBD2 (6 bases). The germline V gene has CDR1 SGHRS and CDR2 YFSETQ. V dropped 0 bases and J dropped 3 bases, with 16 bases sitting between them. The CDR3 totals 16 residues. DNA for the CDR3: TGCGCCAGCAGCTTGGGATTTAGCGGAGACCACTACGAGCAGTACTTC. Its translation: CASSLGFSGDHYEQYF. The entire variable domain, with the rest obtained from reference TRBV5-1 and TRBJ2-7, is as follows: KAGVTQTPRYLIKTRGQQVTLSCSPISGHRSVSWYQQTPGQGLQFLFEYFSETQRNKGNFPGRFSGRQFSNSRSEMNVSTLELGDSALYLCASSLGFSGDHYEQYFGPGTRLTVT.

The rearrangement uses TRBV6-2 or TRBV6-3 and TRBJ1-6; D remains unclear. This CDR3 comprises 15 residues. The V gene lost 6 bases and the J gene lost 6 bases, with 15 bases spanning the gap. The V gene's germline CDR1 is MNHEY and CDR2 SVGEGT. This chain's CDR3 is CASSPTGALNSPLHF. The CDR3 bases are TGTGCCAGCAGCCCGACGGGAGCTCTTAATTCACCCCTCCACTTT.

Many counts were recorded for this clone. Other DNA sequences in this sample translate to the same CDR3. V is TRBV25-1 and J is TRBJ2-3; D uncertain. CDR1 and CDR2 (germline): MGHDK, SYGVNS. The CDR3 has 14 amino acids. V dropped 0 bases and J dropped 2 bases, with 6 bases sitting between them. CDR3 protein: CASSEYSLTDTQYF. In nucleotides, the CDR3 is TGTGCCAGCAGTGAATATAGCCTCACAGATACGCAGTATTTT. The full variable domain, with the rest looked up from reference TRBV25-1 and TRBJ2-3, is EADIYQTPRYLVIGTGKKITLECSQTMGHDKMYWYQQDPGMELHLIHYSYGVNSTEKGDLSSESTVSRIRTEHFPLTLESARPSHTSQYLCASSEYSLTDTQYFGPGTRLTVL.

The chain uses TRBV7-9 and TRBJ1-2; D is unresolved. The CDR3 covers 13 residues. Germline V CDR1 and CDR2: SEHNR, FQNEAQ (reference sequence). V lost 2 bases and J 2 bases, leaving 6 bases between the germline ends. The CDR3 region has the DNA TGTGCCAGCAGCTTATCATCAAACTATGGCTACACCTTC. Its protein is CASSLSSNYGYTF.

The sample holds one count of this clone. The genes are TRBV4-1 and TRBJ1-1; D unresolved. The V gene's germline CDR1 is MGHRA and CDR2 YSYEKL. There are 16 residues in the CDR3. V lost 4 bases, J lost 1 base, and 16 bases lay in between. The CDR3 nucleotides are TGCGCCAGCAGCCGAGCCGGGAACTCCGGGAACACTGAAGCTTTCTTT. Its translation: CASSRAGNSGNTEAFF.

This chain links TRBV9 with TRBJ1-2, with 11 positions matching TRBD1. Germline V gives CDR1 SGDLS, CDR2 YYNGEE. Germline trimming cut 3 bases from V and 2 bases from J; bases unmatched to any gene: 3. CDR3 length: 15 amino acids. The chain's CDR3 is CASSERDRGNYGYTF. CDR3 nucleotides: TGTGCCAGCAGCGAGAGGGACAGGGGGAACTATGGCTACACCTTC.

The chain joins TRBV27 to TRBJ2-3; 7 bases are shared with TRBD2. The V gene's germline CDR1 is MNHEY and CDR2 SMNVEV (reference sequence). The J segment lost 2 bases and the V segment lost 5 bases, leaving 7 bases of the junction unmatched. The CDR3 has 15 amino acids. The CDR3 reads CASSLGLVDTDTQYF. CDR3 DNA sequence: TGTGCCAGCAGTCTCGGACTAGTAGACACAGATACGCAGTATTTT.

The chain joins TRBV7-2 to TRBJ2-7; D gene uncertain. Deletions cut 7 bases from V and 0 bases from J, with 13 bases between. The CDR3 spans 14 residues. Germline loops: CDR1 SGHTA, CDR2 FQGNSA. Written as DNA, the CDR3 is TGTGCCAGCACCTCCGTACACGTCTCCTACGAGCAGTACTTC. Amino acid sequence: CASTSVHVSYEQYF.

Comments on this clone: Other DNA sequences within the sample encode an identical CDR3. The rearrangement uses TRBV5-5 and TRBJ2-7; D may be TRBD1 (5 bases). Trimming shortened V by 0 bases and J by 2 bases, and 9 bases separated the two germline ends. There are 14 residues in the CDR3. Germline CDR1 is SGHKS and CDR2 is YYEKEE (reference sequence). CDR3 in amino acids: CASSLGQGPYEQYF. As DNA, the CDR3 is TGTGCCAGCAGCTTGGGTCAGGGCCCCTACGAGCAGTACTTC. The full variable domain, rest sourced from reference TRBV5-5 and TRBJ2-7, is DAGVTQSPTHLIKTRGQQVTLRCSPISGHKSVSWYQQVLGQGPQFIFQYYEKEERGRGNFPDRFSARQFPNYSSELNVNALLLGDSALYLCASSLGQGPYEQYFGPGTRLTVT.

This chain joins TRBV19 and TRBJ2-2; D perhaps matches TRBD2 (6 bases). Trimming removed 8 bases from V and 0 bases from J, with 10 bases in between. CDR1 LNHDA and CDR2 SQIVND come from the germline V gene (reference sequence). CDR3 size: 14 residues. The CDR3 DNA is TGTGCCAGTCGGAGGGGCCCGAACACCGGGGAGCTGTTTTTT. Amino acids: CASRRGPNTGELFF.

CDR3 nucleotide sequence: TGTGCCAGCAGCCAAGTGGGTATGACCCTTGCCGGGGAGACCCAGTACTTC. Residues: CASSQVGMTLAGETQYF. The chain has TRBV14 and TRBJ2-5; D is undetermined. Germline V CDR1 and CDR2: SGHDN, FVKESK. Trimming shortened V by 1 base and J by 5 bases, and 20 bases separated the two germline ends. The CDR3 has 17 residues.

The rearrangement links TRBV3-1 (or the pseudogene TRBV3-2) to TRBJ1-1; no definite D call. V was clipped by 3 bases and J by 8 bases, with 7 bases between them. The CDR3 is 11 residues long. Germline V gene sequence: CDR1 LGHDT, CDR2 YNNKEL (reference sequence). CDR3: CASSHAGEAFF. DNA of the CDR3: TGTGCCAGCAGCCACGCGGGGGAAGCTTTCTTT.

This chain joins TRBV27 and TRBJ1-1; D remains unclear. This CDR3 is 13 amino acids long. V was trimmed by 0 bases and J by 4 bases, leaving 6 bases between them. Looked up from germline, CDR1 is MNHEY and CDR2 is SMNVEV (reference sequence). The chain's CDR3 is CASSLSRATEAFF. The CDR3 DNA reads TGTGCCAGCAGTTTATCGAGGGCCACTGAAGCTTTCTTT.

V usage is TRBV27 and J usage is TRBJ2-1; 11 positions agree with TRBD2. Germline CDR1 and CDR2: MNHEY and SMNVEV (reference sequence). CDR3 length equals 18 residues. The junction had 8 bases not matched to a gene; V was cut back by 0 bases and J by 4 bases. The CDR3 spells CASSLSSTSGRLYNEQFF. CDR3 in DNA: TGTGCCAGCAGTTTATCAAGCACTAGCGGGAGATTATACAATGAGCAGTTCTTC.

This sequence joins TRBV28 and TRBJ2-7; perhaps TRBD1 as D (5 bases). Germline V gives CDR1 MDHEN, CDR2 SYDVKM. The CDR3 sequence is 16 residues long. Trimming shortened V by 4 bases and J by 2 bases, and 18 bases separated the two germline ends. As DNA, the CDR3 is TGTGCCAGCAGTTCCGTTAGGCAGGGTGGGACCTACGAGCAGTACTTC. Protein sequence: CASSSVRQGGTYEQYF.

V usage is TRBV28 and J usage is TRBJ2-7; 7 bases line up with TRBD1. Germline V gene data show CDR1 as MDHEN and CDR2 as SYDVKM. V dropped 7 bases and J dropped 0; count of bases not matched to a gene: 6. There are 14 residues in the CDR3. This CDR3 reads CASNPQGLSYEQYF. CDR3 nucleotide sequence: TGTGCCAGCAATCCACAGGGGCTCTCCTACGAGCAGTACTTC.

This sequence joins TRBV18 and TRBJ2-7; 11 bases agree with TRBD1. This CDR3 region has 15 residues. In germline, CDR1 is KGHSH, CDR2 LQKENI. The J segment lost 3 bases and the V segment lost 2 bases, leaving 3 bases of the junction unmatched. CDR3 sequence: CASSPAGTGGYEQYF. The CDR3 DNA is TGTGCCAGCTCACCAGCCGGGACAGGGGGCTACGAGCAGTACTTC.

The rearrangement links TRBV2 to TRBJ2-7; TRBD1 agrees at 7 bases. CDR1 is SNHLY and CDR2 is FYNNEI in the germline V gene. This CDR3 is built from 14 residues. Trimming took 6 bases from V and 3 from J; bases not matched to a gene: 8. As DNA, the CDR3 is TGTGCCAGCAGGGACCACAGGGGTGGCTACGAGCAGTACTTC. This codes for CASRDHRGGYEQYF.

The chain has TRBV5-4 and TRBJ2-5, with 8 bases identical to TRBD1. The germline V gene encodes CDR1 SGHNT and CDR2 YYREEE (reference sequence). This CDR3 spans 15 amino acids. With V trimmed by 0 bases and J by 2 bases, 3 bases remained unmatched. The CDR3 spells CASSLEGQGQETQYF. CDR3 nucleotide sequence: TGTGCCAGCAGCTTGGAAGGACAGGGACAAGAGACCCAGTACTTC.

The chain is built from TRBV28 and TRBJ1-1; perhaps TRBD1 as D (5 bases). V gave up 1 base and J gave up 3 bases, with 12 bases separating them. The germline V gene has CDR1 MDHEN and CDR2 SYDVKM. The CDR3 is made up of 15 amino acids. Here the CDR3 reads CASSLFRGRYTEAFF. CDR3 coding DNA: TGTGCCAGCAGTTTATTTCGGGGGAGGTACACTGAAGCTTTCTTT.

CDR3 in amino acids: CASSQTQERYEKLFF. The CDR3 DNA follows: TGCGCCAGCAGCCAAACCCAGGAACGGTATGAAAAACTGTTTTTT. This chain joins TRBV4-1 and TRBJ1-4; unclear D gene. With 2 bases removed from V and 6 bases from J, the gap between germline ends came to 13 bases. CDR1 is MGHRA, CDR2 YSYEKL, per germline. This CDR3 has 15 residues.

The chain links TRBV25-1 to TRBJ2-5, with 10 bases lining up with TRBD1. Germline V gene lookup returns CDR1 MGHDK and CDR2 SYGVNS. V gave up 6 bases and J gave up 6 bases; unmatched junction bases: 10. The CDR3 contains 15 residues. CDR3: CASSDLRQGAKTQYF. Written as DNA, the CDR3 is TGTGCCAGCAGCGACTTACGACAGGGGGCAAAGACCCAGTACTTC. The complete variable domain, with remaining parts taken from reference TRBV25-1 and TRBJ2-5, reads EADIYQTPRYLVIGTGKKITLECSQTMGHDKMYWYQQDPGMELHLIHYSYGVNSTEKGDLSSESTVSRIRTEHFPLTLESARPSHTSQYLCASSDLRQGAKTQYFGPGTRLLVL.

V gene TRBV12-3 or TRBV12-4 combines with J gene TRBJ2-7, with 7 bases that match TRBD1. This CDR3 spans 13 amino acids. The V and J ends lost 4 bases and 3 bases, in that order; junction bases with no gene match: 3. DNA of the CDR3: TGTGCCAGCAGTTACTGGGACAGCTACGAGCAGTACTTC. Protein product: CASSYWDSYEQYF.